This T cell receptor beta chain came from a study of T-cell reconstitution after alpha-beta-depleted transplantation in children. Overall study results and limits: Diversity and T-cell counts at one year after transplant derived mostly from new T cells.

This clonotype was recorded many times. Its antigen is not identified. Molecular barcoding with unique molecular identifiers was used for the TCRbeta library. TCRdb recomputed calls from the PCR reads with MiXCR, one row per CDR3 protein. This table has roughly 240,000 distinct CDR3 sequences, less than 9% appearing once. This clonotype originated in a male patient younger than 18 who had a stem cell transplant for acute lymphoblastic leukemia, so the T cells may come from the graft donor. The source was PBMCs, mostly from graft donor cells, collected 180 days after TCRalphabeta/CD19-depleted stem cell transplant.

The DNA of the CDR3 is TGTGCCAGCAGCTTTAGCGGGGGCCACTTAACCGGGGAGCTGTTTTTT. Translating gives CASSFSGGHLTGELFF. This chain joins TRBV7-3 and TRBJ2-2; 9 bases map to TRBD2. Germline CDR1 reads SGHTA; CDR2 reads FQGTGA. The CDR3 covers 16 residues. J gave up 5 bases and V 3 bases, and 7 bases lay outside the gene matches. Full variable domain (missing parts from reference TRBV7-3 and TRBJ2-2): GAGVSQTPSNKVTEKGKYVELRCDPISGHTALYWYRQSLGQGPEFLIYFQGTGAADDSGLPNDRFFAVRPEGSVSTLKIQRTERGDSAVYLCASSFSGGHLTGELFFGEGSRLTVL.